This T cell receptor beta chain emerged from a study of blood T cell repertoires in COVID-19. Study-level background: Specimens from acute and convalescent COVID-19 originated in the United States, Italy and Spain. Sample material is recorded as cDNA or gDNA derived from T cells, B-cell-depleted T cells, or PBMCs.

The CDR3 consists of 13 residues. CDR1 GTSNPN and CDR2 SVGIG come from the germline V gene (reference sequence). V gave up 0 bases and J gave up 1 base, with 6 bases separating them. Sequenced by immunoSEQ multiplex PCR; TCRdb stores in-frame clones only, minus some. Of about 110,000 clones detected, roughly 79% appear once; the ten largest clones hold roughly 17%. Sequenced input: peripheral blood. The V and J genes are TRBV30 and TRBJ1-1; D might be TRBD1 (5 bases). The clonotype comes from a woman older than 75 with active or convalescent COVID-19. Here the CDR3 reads CAWSVQENTEAFF. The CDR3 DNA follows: TGTGCCTGGAGTGTACAGGAGAACACTGAAGCTTTCTTT.